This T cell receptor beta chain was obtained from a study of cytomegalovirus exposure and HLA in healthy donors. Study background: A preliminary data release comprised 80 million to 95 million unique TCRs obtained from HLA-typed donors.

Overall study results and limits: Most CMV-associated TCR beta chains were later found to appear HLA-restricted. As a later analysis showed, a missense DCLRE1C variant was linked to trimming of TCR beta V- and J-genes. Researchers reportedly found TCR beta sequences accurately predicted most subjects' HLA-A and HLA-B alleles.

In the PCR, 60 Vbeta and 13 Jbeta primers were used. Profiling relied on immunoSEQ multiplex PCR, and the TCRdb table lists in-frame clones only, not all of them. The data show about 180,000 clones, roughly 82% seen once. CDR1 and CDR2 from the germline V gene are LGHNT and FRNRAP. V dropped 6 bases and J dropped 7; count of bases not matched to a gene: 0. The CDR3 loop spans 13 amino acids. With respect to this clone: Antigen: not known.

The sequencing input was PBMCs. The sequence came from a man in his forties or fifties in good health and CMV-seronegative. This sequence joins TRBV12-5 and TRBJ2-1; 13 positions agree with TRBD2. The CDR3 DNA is TGTGCTAGTGGGACTAGCGGGGGGAATGAGCAGTTCTTC. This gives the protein CASGTSGGNEQFF.